This T cell receptor (beta chain) was retrieved from a study of shared clonotypes between healthy human individuals. At the level of the study: Used for every donor were three CD4 naive, three CD4 memory, two CD8 naive and one CD8 memory plate. General study findings and limits: Investigators collected only blood, and repertoires in tissues likely differ. It was the non-shared clonotypes that had lower generation probabilities than clonotypes shared by all four donors.

As for this clone: Its cognate antigen is unknown.

Authors' processing steps: Filtering was not the same, since immunoSEQ gave junction-only sequences without quality scores. Method: immunoSEQ multiplex PCR; TCRdb's copy keeps in-frame clones and lacks some. The V and J calls and clone size are taken from that table; D and trimming were inferred from the DNA. The table has about 1.9 million clones, 85% to 95% seen once; the top ten hold 1.5% to 2%. CD45RO-negative, CCR7-positively selected cells formed the naive CD8 fraction, excluding terminally differentiated effector memory CD45RA+ cells. With 5 bases removed from V and 13 bases from J, the gap between germline ends came to 24 bases. The CDR3 contains 16 residues. Germline lookup yields CDR1 SEHNR and CDR2 FQNEAQ (reference sequence).

The genes are TRBV7-9 and TRBJ2-6; D is tentatively TRBD1 or TRBD2 (5 bases each). The TCR originated in a man aged 18 to 29 in good health. Some clones in this sample may be carry-over from other donors' samples. The material sequenced was naive CD8+ T cells from PBMCs. The DNA of the CDR3 is TGTGCCAGCAGCGGCCCGTCAGGGCCCCTCGGAGGAGTCCTGACTTTC. This encodes CASSGPSGPLGGVLTF.